This T cell receptor beta chain was observed in a study of cytomegalovirus exposure and HLA in healthy donors. Findings and limits, study-wide: Most TCRs appeared rarely, but some public TCRs recurred in many donors. Likely technical artifact: a cluster of highly shared sequence variants. Most subjects' HLA-A and HLA-B alleles were reportedly predicted from TCR beta sequences.

The PCR was carried out with 60 Vbeta primers and 13 Jbeta primers. Libraries were prepared by immunoSEQ multiplex PCR; TCRdb keeps only in-frame clonotypes and omits some of them. The repertoire holds under 200,000 clones, roughly 80% seen once, with around 3.4% in the top ten. The length of the CDR3 is 16 residues. The junction had 2 bases not matched to a gene; V was cut back by 0 bases and J by 0 bases. In germline, CDR1 is GTSNPN, CDR2 SVGIG (reference sequence). Concerning this clone itself: Its antigen is not identified.

This rearrangement joins TRBV30 to TRBJ1-6, with 7 bases aligning to TRBD1. This clonotype was obtained from a man aged 25 to 45 in good health and CMV-seropositive. Sequenced input: PBMCs. The CDR3: CAWSVAGGSYNSPLHF. CDR3 DNA: TGTGCCTGGAGTGTCGCAGGGGGCTCCTATAATTCACCCCTCCACTTT.